Listed below are T cell receptor beta chains from one sample, sequenced in a study of cytomegalovirus exposure and HLA in healthy donors. The method was immunoSEQ multiplex PCR; TCRdb's version includes in-frame clones alone and lacks a portion of them. This table has about 200,000 clones, around 87% appearing once. The sequenced material came from PBMCs. The receptor source for this set is a man aged 25-45 years in good health and CMV-seronegative. The CDR3 runs from the conserved cysteine through the conserved F or W. Each record gives: D gene, J gene, clone size, V gene, CDR3 protein, CDR3 DNA. A D gene is named only where the DNA matches it firmly. Some rows mark clone size as missing; the rest say once, few, many or name a class of expanded clone.

>TRBD2|TRBJ2-5|.|TRBV9
CASSVGLAGFETQYF
TGTGCCAGCAGCGTAGGGCTAGCGGGGTTCGAGACCCAGTACTTC
>.|TRBJ2-7|.|TRBV18
CATTNRVSVSYEQYF
TGTGCCACCACAAACAGGGTTTCGGTCTCCTACGAGCAGTACTTC
>TRBD2|TRBJ2-3|.|TRBV9
CASSGTGTSGGWNTQYF
TGTGCCAGCAGCGGAACCGGGACTAGCGGGGGGTGGAATACGCAGTATTTT
>.|TRBJ2-3|.|TRBV7-6
CASSQRFTDTQYF
TGTGCCAGCAGCCAGCGGTTCACAGATACGCAGTATTTT
>TRBD1|TRBJ2-7|.|TRBV7-8
CASSLVRGQGAQDYEQYF
TGTGCCAGCAGCTTAGTTCGAGGACAGGGGGCGCAGGACTACGAGCAGTACTTC
>.|TRBJ2-1|.|TRBV5-1
CASSLVRAQNEQFF
TGCGCCAGCAGCTTAGTCAGGGCCCAAAATGAGCAGTTCTTC
>TRBD1|TRBJ2-3|.|TRBV6-1
CASSEATGTGGDTQYF
TGTGCCAGCAGTGAAGCAACCGGGACAGGGGGAGATACGCAGTATTTT
>.|TRBJ2-3|.|TRBV5-1
CASSLALRGGSTDTQYF
TGCGCCAGCAGCTTGGCCCTTAGGGGAGGAAGCACAGATACGCAGTATTTT
>.|TRBJ2-1|.|TRBV11-2
CASSGQRGGSYNEQFF
TGTGCCAGCAGCGGCCAACGGGGAGGCTCCTACAATGAGCAGTTCTTC
>.|TRBJ1-2|.|TRBV27
CASSLSSSRGYTF
TGTGCCAGCAGTTTGAGCTCCTCGCGGGGCTACACCTTC
>TRBD2|TRBJ2-1|.|TRBV11-2
CASSSPGLAKEQFF
TGTGCCAGCAGCTCTCCGGGACTAGCGAAGGAGCAGTTCTTC
>TRBD1|TRBJ1-1|.|TRBV18
CASSLFGQGPTHTRGNTEAFF
TGTGCCAGCTCACTTTTCGGACAGGGCCCAACTCATACTCGAGGGAACACTGAAGCTTTCTTT
>.|TRBJ2-2|.|TRBV27
CASSFLGRLFF
TGTGCCAGCAGTTTTCTGGGGCGGCTGTTTTTT
>.|TRBJ1-4|few|TRBV4-3
CASSQSGGLLFF
TGCGCCAGCAGCCAATCGGGAGGTCTGCTGTTTTTT
>.|TRBJ2-1|.|TRBV5-1
CASSGGGSYNEQFF
TGCGCCAGCAGTGGGGGAGGCTCCTACAATGAGCAGTTCTTC
>.|TRBJ2-2|.|TRBV18
CASSRVTGELFF
TGTGCCAGCTCACGAGTCACCGGGGAGCTGTTTTTT
>.|TRBJ2-5|once|TRBV6-4
CASGQDLQETQYF
TGTGCCAGCGGTCAGGACTTACAAGAGACCCAGTACTTC
>TRBD1|TRBJ1-4|.|TRBV2
CANNRQGASNEKLFF
TGTGCCAACAACCGACAGGGGGCAAGTAATGAAAAACTGTTTTTT
>.|TRBJ1-2|.|TRBV4-1
CASSQEGGIANYGYTF
TGCGCCAGCAGCCAGGAAGGGGGAATCGCTAACTATGGCTACACCTTC
>TRBD1|TRBJ2-1|.|TRBV25-1
CASSRQGLAHNEQFF
TGTGCCAGCAGCAGACAGGGGTTAGCCCACAATGAGCAGTTCTTC
>TRBD2|TRBJ2-7|once|TRBV7-9
CASSSTSFATYEQYF
TGTGCCAGCAGCTCGACTAGCTTCGCGACCTACGAGCAGTACTTC
>TRBD2|TRBJ2-7|.|TRBV5-6
CASSVVLADSYEQYF
TGTGCCAGCAGCGTGGTACTAGCGGACTCCTACGAGCAGTACTTC
>TRBD1|TRBJ2-7|.|TRBV7-2
CASSLGAGQAWGEQYF
TGTGCCAGCAGCTTAGGGGCGGGACAGGCGTGGGGCGAGCAGTACTTC
>TRBD1|TRBJ2-6|.|TRBV6-1
CASRDRRSGANVLTF
TGTGCCTCCCGGGACAGGAGAAGTGGGGCCAACGTCCTGACTTTC
>TRBD1|TRBJ2-3|.|TRBV18
CASSPLAGGADTQYF
TGTGCCAGCTCACCACTAGCAGGGGGCGCAGATACGCAGTATTTT
>TRBD2|TRBJ2-3|.|TRBV5-1
CASSLVLAGGGLLDTQYF
TGCGCCAGCAGCTTGGTACTAGCGGGAGGTGGTTTGTTAGATACGCAGTATTTT
>.|TRBJ1-6|.|TRBV5-1
CASSLSPTGTNNSPLHF
TGCGCCAGCAGCTTGTCCCCAACCGGGACTAATAATTCACCCCTCCACTTT
>.|TRBJ2-6|.|TRBV19
CATSTGDGANVLTF
TGTGCCACCTCGACGGGGGATGGGGCCAACGTCCTGACTTTC
>.|TRBJ2-7|.|TRBV27
CASSSPGNSYEQYF
TGTGCCAGCAGTTCCCCTGGCAACTCCTACGAGCAGTACTTC
>TRBD1|TRBJ1-5|.|TRBV6-5
CASSQDRGHNQPQHF
TGTGCCAGCAGTCAGGACAGGGGCCATAATCAGCCCCAGCATTTT
>TRBD1|TRBJ2-5|.|TRBV7-7
CASSANRGGETQYF
TGTGCTAGCAGCGCCAACAGGGGTGGGGAGACCCAGTACTTC
>TRBD2|TRBJ2-1|.|TRBV11-3
CASSPGTSGGPRNEQFF
TGTGCCAGCAGCCCCGGGACTAGCGGGGGGCCCAGAAATGAGCAGTTCTTC
>TRBD2|TRBJ2-3|.|TRBV5-4
CASSPEGRVSDTQYF
TGTGCCAGCAGCCCGGAGGGGAGGGTATCTGATACGCAGTATTTT
>TRBD2|TRBJ2-4|.|TRBV9
CASSPPGLANIQYF
TGTGCCAGCAGCCCCCCGGGACTAGCAAACATTCAGTACTTC
>TRBD1|TRBJ2-7|.|TRBV6-6
CASTTPRDSSSYEQYF
TGTGCCAGCACGACCCCCCGGGACAGCAGCTCCTACGAGCAGTACTTC
>TRBD1|TRBJ2-7|.|TRBV19
CASSITGANEQYF
TGTGCCAGTAGTATCACAGGGGCCAACGAGCAGTACTTC
>TRBD2|TRBJ2-5|.|TRBV25-1
CASSVRLAGEETQYF
TGTGCCAGCAGTGTGAGACTAGCGGGGGAAGAGACCCAGTACTTC
>TRBD1|TRBJ2-5|once|TRBV5-6
CASSGPLGTGAETQYF
TGTGCCAGCAGCGGACCCCTGGGGACAGGCGCGGAGACCCAGTACTTC
>.|TRBJ2-5|.|TRBV6-5
CASSPPVQETQYF
TGTGCCAGCAGTCCTCCCGTCCAAGAGACCCAGTACTTC
>.|TRBJ1-3|.|TRBV16
CASSQQNSGNTIYF
TGTGCCAGCAGCCAGCAGAACTCTGGAAACACCATATATTTT
>.|TRBJ2-7|.|TRBV5-1
CASSLTGTAYEQYF
TGCGCCAGCAGCTTGACAGGGACCGCCTACGAGCAGTACTTC